A selection of T cell receptor beta chains follows, all from one sample in a study of T cells after yellow fever vaccination. Each CDR3 protein is one row after TCRdb ran MiXCR on the 5' RACE reads. The repertoire includes 340,000 or so distinct CDR3 sequences, approximately 12% of them detected once, and 3% to 4% sits in the top ten. The sequencing used CD4+ T cells sorted from PBMCs, collected 15 days after the yellow fever booster vaccination. The receptors were gathered from a man aged 18 to 30 who received the YFV17D yellow fever vaccine. The CDR3 runs from the conserved cysteine through the conserved F or W. Fields, in order: J gene, V gene, D gene, clone size, CDR3 protein, CDR3 DNA. A D gene is named only where the DNA matches it firmly. The size field is filled for only some rows; it gives once, few, many or a size class.

>TRBJ2-2|TRBV5-5|NA|NA
CASSPMEGGLTGELFF
TGTGCCAGCAGCCCTATGGAGGGGGGGCTGACCGGGGAGCTGTTTTTT
>TRBJ2-3|TRBV4-2|NA|few
CASSQEDSTDTQYF
TGTGCCAGCAGCCAAGAGGATAGCACAGATACGCAGTATTTT
>TRBJ1-2|TRBV6-6|NA|NA
CASTRDYGYTF
TGTGCCAGCACTAGAGACTATGGCTACACCTTC
>TRBJ2-4|TRBV27|NA|few
CASSLGWGLRAKNIQYF
TGTGCCAGCAGTTTAGGGTGGGGGCTTAGGGCCAAAAACATTCAGTACTTC
>TRBJ2-7|TRBV5-1|TRBD2|NA
CASSSTSGGSYEQYF
TGCGCCAGCAGCTCGACTAGCGGGGGATCCTACGAGCAGTACTTC
>TRBJ2-5|TRBV29-1|TRBD1|many
CSVDYRGETQYF
TGCAGCGTTGATTACAGGGGGGAGACCCAGTACTTC
>TRBJ2-7|TRBV4-3|NA|NA
CASSQESSGDYEQYF
TGCGCCAGCAGCCAAGAGAGCTCAGGGGACTACGAGCAGTACTTC
>TRBJ2-6|TRBV4-3|NA|few
CASSQDVGTGANVLTF
TGCGCCAGCAGCCAAGATGTGGGTACTGGGGCCAACGTCCTGACTTTC
>TRBJ1-4|TRBV15|TRBD1|few
CATSRGRTGRNEKLFF
TGTGCCACCAGCAGAGGTAGGACAGGCCGGAATGAAAAACTGTTTTTT
>TRBJ2-3|TRBV20-1|NA|NA
CSAHRVNTQYF
TGCAGTGCTCACAGGGTGAATACGCAGTATTTT
>TRBJ2-1|TRBV29-1|NA|many
CSVDRFYNEQFF
TGCAGCGTTGACAGGTTTTACAATGAGCAGTTCTTC
>TRBJ2-1|TRBV5-1|NA|few
CASSLGPAGSSYNEQFF
TGCGCCAGCAGCTTGGGCCCTGCGGGGAGCTCCTACAATGAGCAGTTCTTC
>TRBJ2-1|TRBV6-2/TRBV6-3|NA|NA
CASADRNEQFF
TGTGCCAGCGCCGACCGAAATGAGCAGTTCTTC
>TRBJ2-7|TRBV30|NA|NA
CAWSVSDEQYF
TGTGCCTGGAGTGTGAGTGACGAGCAGTACTTC
>TRBJ2-2|TRBV7-9|NA|few
CASSSVAGSGELFF
TGTGCCAGCAGCTCAGTAGCAGGGTCCGGGGAGCTGTTTTTT
>TRBJ1-1|TRBV7-2|TRBD1|few
CASRSQGAGTEAFF
TGTGCCAGCAGGTCGCAGGGGGCGGGGACTGAAGCTTTCTTT
>TRBJ2-7|TRBV11-2|NA|many
CASSTRWSEGQYF
TGTGCCAGCAGTACTAGATGGAGCGAGGGGCAGTACTTC
>TRBJ1-4|TRBV5-6|NA|NA
CASSEKGGEKLFF
TGTGCCAGCAGCGAGAAGGGAGGAGAAAAACTGTTTTTT
>TRBJ2-6|TRBV20-1|NA|NA
CSGQSGANVLTF
TGCAGCGGACAGTCTGGGGCCAACGTCCTGACTTTC
>TRBJ1-2|TRBV3-1|TRBD1|few
CASSQQGTGSGYTF
TGTGCCAGCAGCCAACAAGGGACAGGGTCCGGCTACACCTTC
>TRBJ2-7|TRBV5-5|NA|few
CASSLILGGPTAEQYF
TGTGCCAGCAGCTTGATTTTGGGGGGCCCCACCGCCGAGCAGTACTTC
>TRBJ1-3|TRBV5-1|NA|many
CASSSTGLSGNTIYF
TGCGCCAGCAGCTCGACAGGCCTGTCTGGAAACACCATATATTTT
>TRBJ2-5|TRBV7-9|TRBD2|NA
CASSPPRGSSGGETQYF
TGTGCCAGCAGCCCCCCCCGGGGGTCTAGCGGGGGTGAGACCCAGTACTTC
>TRBJ1-6|TRBV2|NA|NA
CASRAGTPNSPLHF
TGTGCCAGCAGGGCCGGGACACCCAATTCACCCCTCCACTTT
>TRBJ2-1|TRBV5-1|TRBD1|many
CASTVPGQGQGEQFF
TGCGCCAGCACCGTCCCGGGACAGGGACAGGGTGAGCAGTTCTTC
>TRBJ2-3|TRBV29-1|TRBD2|few
CSVSPASGGVADTQYF
TGCAGCGTTTCCCCTGCGAGCGGGGGTGTCGCAGATACGCAGTATTTT
>TRBJ2-5|TRBV28|NA|few
CASSRPQGRQETQYF
TGTGCCAGCAGCCGGCCCCAGGGACGGCAAGAGACCCAGTACTTC
>TRBJ1-3|TRBV7-2|NA|NA
CASSPFSGNTIYF
TGTGCCAGCAGTCCGTTCTCTGGAAACACCATATATTTT
>TRBJ2-1|TRBV20-1|TRBD1|NA
CSACPGTGHEQFF
TGCAGTGCTTGTCCCGGGACAGGGCATGAGCAGTTCTTC
>TRBJ2-2|TRBV7-6|TRBD2|NA
CASSLEGLGLAAGELFF
TGTGCCAGCAGCTTAGAAGGTTTGGGACTAGCGGCCGGGGAGCTGTTTTTT
>TRBJ1-5|TRBV6-5|NA|many
CASSYSSSNQPQHF
TGTGCCAGCAGTTACTCGTCTAGCAATCAGCCCCAGCATTTT
>TRBJ2-1|TRBV5-1|NA|many
CASSLGPGSSYNEQFF
TGCGCCAGCAGCCTCGGCCCGGGGAGCTCCTACAATGAGCAGTTCTTC
>TRBJ1-5|TRBV28|NA|NA
CASSLNARQPQHF
TGTGCCAGCAGTTTAAATGCCCGTCAGCCCCAGCATTTT
>TRBJ2-2|TRBV5-1|TRBD1|many
CASSSGQGVTGELFF
TGCGCCAGCAGCTCGGGACAGGGAGTCACCGGGGAGCTGTTTTTT
>TRBJ2-3|TRBV11-2|TRBD2|many
CASSLGTSGGDTQYF
TGTGCCAGCAGCTTAGGGACTAGCGGGGGAGATACGCAGTATTTT
>TRBJ1-5|TRBV20-1|TRBD1|NA
CSARVRQGNQPQHF
TGCAGTGCTAGAGTTCGACAGGGGAATCAGCCCCAGCATTTT
>TRBJ2-1|TRBV24-1|NA|few
CATSGVSANINEQFF
TGTGCCACCAGTGGCGTTAGCGCCAATATAAATGAGCAGTTCTTC
>TRBJ1-1|TRBV4-1|NA|few
CASSQDLGRRNTEAFF
TGCGCCAGCAGCCAAGATTTGGGCAGACGAAACACTGAAGCTTTCTTT
>TRBJ1-5|TRBV24-1|NA|NA
CATSDSPNDRDNQPQHF
TGTGCCACCAGTGACTCTCCTAACGACAGAGACAATCAGCCCCAGCATTTT
>TRBJ2-6|TRBV24-1|NA|NA
CATSAQGRGANVLTF
TGTGCCACCAGTGCGCAAGGGCGTGGGGCCAACGTCCTGACTTTC
>TRBJ1-2|TRBV4-3|NA|few
CASSQDYRYGYTF
TGCGCCAGCAGCCAAGATTATCGGTATGGCTACACCTTC
>TRBJ2-7|TRBV4-1|TRBD1|few
CASSQSPSGQGRYEQYF
TGCGCCAGCAGCCAATCCCCATCGGGACAGGGGCGTTACGAGCAGTACTTC
>TRBJ2-3|TRBV7-9|TRBD2|many
CASSPRLAGAYGTDTQYF
TGTGCCAGCAGCCCACGACTAGCGGGGGCCTACGGCACAGATACGCAGTATTTT
>TRBJ2-7|TRBV11-2|NA|few
CASSSFRGGSYEQYF
TGTGCCAGCAGCTCTTTTAGGGGGGGGTCCTACGAGCAGTACTTC
>TRBJ1-2|TRBV7-9|NA|NA
CASSRSGGSVYGYTF
TGTGCCAGCAGCCGTAGCGGGGGCTCGGTCTATGGCTACACCTTC
>TRBJ1-2|TRBV7-9|NA|many
CASSLVDGYTF
TGTGCCAGCAGCTTAGTGGATGGCTACACCTTC
>TRBJ1-2|TRBV29-1|NA|NA
CSALGYGYTF
TGCAGCGCCCTAGGCTATGGCTACACCTTC
>TRBJ1-1|TRBV10-3|NA|NA
CAIRAGDTEAFF
TGTGCCATCAGAGCGGGGGACACTGAAGCTTTCTTT